This T cell receptor (beta chain) emerged from a study of control samples from healthy donors and cancer patients (dated by TCRdb to about 2020). CDR1 is given as SEHNR and CDR2 as FQNEAQ, both from the germline V gene (reference sequence). Its CDR3 holds 15 amino acids, cysteine through phenylalanine. This entry keeps only the CDR3 DNA: 45 bases, framed from base 1. V is shortened by 0 bases, J by 6 bases, and the region joining them spans 12 bases. Library method: the immunoSEQ multiplex PCR assay. In TCRdb, the immuneACCESS table is reduced to in-frame sequences with V and J assigned. These tables do not hold every clone; where another copy was compared, an unresolved V gene accounts for under half, and the others remain unexplained. This sample lists just over 150,000 clones; approximately 93% were detected once. The ten largest make up roughly 2.3% of the sample. Concerning this clone itself: Its antigen specificity is not known. One base away there is no much larger clone; base qualities are not given.

The sample was blood. The sequence derives from a man aged 50 or older in good health. The chain joins TRBV7-9 to TRBJ2-1; TRBD1 could be the D gene, as 6 bases match. The DNA sequence is as follows: TGTGCCAGCAGCTTAGCGTTGGGGGCGCGCAATGAGCAGTTCTTC. It codes for CASSLALGARNEQFF. The full variable domain, completed from the reference TRBV7-9 and TRBJ2-1 proteins outside the CDR3, reads DTGVSQNPRHKITKRGQNVTFRCDPISEHNRLYWYRQTLGQGPEFLTYFQNEAQLEKSRLLSDRFSAERPKGSFSTLEIQRTEQGDSAMYLCASSLALGARNEQFFGPGTRLTVL.